This section outlines one T cell receptor beta chain sequence together with its context. The target antigen is unknown. Looked up from germline, CDR1 is MNHEY and CDR2 is SVGAGI. V lost 2 bases, J lost 9 bases, and 11 bases lay in between. This CDR3 spans 13 amino acids. This record belongs to a study of beta chain features in type 1 diabetes. Whole-study findings and limits: A closer apparent resemblance between naive, central memory and Treg TCRB repertoires was seen in patients than in healthy donors. The study found moderately but significantly shorter TCRB CDR3s in all four CD4+ subsets of Type 1 diabetes patients.

cDNA synthesis used the whole RNA isolate, giving expressed TCRB sequences. Sequenced naive, central memory and regulatory T cell samples produced an average of around 3.9 million reads. Here immunoSEQ multiplex PCR was the method, and the copy in TCRdb shows in-frame clones only, minus some. Of some 660,000 clones detected, over 13% appear once; the ten largest clones hold less than 0.04%. The V call is TRBV6-5, the J call TRBJ2-1; D gene uncertain. Material: naive CD4+ T cells from blood. The receptor's source is a young man with type 1 diabetes. The DNA of the CDR3 is TGTGCCAGCAGTTACCCCCCCGAGAGTGAGCAGTTCTTC. It is translated as CASSYPPESEQFF.